The 15 T cell receptor beta chains below come from one sample, sequenced in a study of regulatory T cells in long-lasting Graves disease. Building of the TCR beta libraries involved iRepertoire HTBI primers and Arm-PCR of CDR3 regions. TCRdb re-analysed the multiplex PCR reads in MiXCR, keeping a single row per CDR3 protein. Of hundreds of thousands of distinct CDR3 sequences in the sample, approximately 12% are singletons; the top ten hold 10%. As to time point: newly diagnosed GD, antithyroid drugs for less than 3 months. RNA from PBMCs was the source of the TCR library. These sequences were also reported in another study, on T cells in Graves' hyperthyroidism and ophthalmopathy.

This specimen consisted of peripheral blood mononuclear cells (PBMCs), obtained at new diagnosis, from a patient treated with antithyroid drugs. The source of these receptors is a man aged 25-45 years with Graves disease.

The table lists this clonotype with many counts. The V call is TRBV10-1, the J call TRBJ2-1; TRBD2 agrees at 10 bases. CDR3 length equals 15 residues. Germline lookup yields CDR1 WNHNN and CDR2 SYGVQD (reference sequence). V was clipped by 7 bases and J by 8 bases; unmatched bases: 11. CDR3 in DNA: TGCGCCAGCAATAGGGAGCGGGAGGGCCGGGATGAGCAGTTCTTC. Its translation: CASNREREGRDEQFF.

This clonotype was seen ten or more times. This chain joins TRBV25-1 and TRBJ1-2; the D gene is possibly TRBD1 (5 bases). The CDR3 runs 13 residues. The V and J ends lost 7 bases and 3 bases respectively, with 12 bases between them. Germline lookup yields CDR1 MGHDK and CDR2 SYGVNS. The CDR3 DNA reads as TGTGCCAGCATCGGGGGAACGTACTATGGCTACACCTTC. Residues: CASIGGTYYGYTF.

Turning to this clonotype: The junction departs from germline at one end; a sequencing error may be responsible. The rearrangement uses TRBV11-2 and TRBJ2-5; D not certain. The CDR3 has 14 amino acids. In germline, CDR1 is SGHAT, CDR2 FQNNGV. The CDR3 here is CASRTPFLQETQHF. The CDR3 coding sequence is TGTGCCAGCAGAACACCATTTCTCCAAGAGACCCAGCACTTC.

As regards this clonotype: With a much larger clone just one base away, this may be a read error. The chain combines TRBV2 with TRBJ2-3; tentatively, D is TRBD2 (5 bases). This CDR3 contains 14 residues. Trimming cost V 10 bases and J 5 bases, with 19 bases left between them. Germline values: CDR1 SNHLY, CDR2 FYNNEI. The CDR3 spells CATLDFRGRDTQYF. The CDR3 coding sequence is TGTGCCACCCTGGACTTCCGTGGGAGAGATACGCAGTATTTT.

This clonotype was picked up a small number of times. This rearrangement joins TRBV18 to TRBJ2-2; the match to TRBD1 covers 9 bases. This CDR3 spans 16 amino acids. The V gene end was trimmed by 3 bases and the J gene end by 0 bases; junction bases not matched to a gene: 2. CDR1 is KGHSH and CDR2 is LQKENI in the germline V gene. In DNA form, the CDR3 reads TGTGCCAGCTCACCTTGGGACAGGGCGAACACCGGGGAGCTGTTTTTT. Residues: CASSPWDRANTGELFF.

This clonotype was observed at least ten times. The chain is built from TRBV2 and TRBJ1-1; the D is unclear. CDR3 size: 12 residues. Germline CDR1 is SNHLY and CDR2 is FYNNEI. V lost 6 bases and J lost 2, with 7 bases in between. The CDR3 DNA reads as TGTGCCAGCAGACCGGGAAACACTGAAGCTTTCTTT. Protein product: CASRPGNTEAFF.

This clonotype was picked up many times. The V gene is TRBV2, the J gene TRBJ2-6; the match to TRBD1 covers 7 bases. The CDR3 consists of 15 residues. The V and J ends lost 8 bases and 1 base, in that order; junction bases with no gene match: 5. Germline CDR1 and CDR2: SNHLY and FYNNEI. CDR3 nucleotides: TGTGCCAGCGGGACAGTGATATCTGGGGCCAACGTCCTGACTTTC. Protein sequence: CASGTVISGANVLTF.

This clonotype occurred once. This may come from a read error, since a much larger clone is one base off. The chain recombines TRBV6-1 with TRBJ2-5; D may correspond to TRBD1 or TRBD2 (5 bases each). Germline V gene data show CDR1 as MNHNS and CDR2 as SASEGT. The CDR3 is made up of 18 amino acids. Trimming cost V 5 bases and J 0 bases, with 22 bases left between them. The CDR3 protein is CASSLVRQRDRNQETQYF. The DNA for the CDR3 is TGTGCCAGCAGTCTAGTCCGGCAGAGGGACCGGAACCAAGAGACCCAGTACTTC.

There are many counts of this clonotype. The V and J genes are TRBV2 and TRBJ1-5, with D maybe TRBD1 (6 bases). There are 15 residues in the CDR3. Per germline, CDR1 SNHLY and CDR2 FYNNEI. Trimming shortened V by 6 bases and J by 8 bases, and 20 bases separated the two germline ends. This CDR3 is CASSAVGGGGEPQHF. DNA for the CDR3: TGTGCCAGCAGCGCGGTGGGAGGGGGTGGCGAGCCCCAGCATTTT.

This clonotype has at least ten counts. The chain links TRBV20-1 to TRBJ2-7, with D possibly TRBD2 on 6 matching bases. Trimming cost V 1 base and J 5 bases, with 18 bases left between them. The length of the CDR3 is 15 residues. The germline CDR1 and CDR2 sequences are DFQATT and SNEGSKA (reference sequence). CDR3 residues: CSARGDRGTVNEQYF. In DNA form, the CDR3 reads TGCAGTGCTAGAGGGGACCGCGGGACGGTCAACGAGCAGTACTTC.

This chain links TRBV9 with TRBJ2-2; D is uncertain. Trimming removed 0 bases from V and 6 bases from J, with 6 bases in between. The CDR3 runs to 13 residues. CDR1 SGDLS and CDR2 YYNGEE come from the germline V gene. The CDR3 DNA is TGTGCCAGCAGCGTAGCCGGACCCGGGGAGCTGTTTTTT. This gives the protein CASSVAGPGELFF.

This rearrangement joins TRBV6-4 to TRBJ1-2, with D maybe TRBD1 (6 bases). V lost 0 bases and J 4 bases, leaving 15 bases between the germline ends. Germline V gene sequence: CDR1 MRHNA, CDR2 SNTAGT. This CDR3 comprises 16 residues. Here the CDR3 reads CASSDSATGGGYGYTF. The CDR3 DNA is TGTGCCAGCAGTGACTCGGCGACAGGTGGTGGCTATGGCTACACCTTC.

V gene TRBV3-1 combines with J gene TRBJ1-1; D is ambiguous. This CDR3 region has 15 residues. V was clipped by 1 base and J by 3 bases, with 12 bases between them. Germline assignment: CDR1 LGHDT and CDR2 YNNKEL (reference sequence). The CDR3: CASSQVGSQHTEAFF. The CDR3 DNA sequence: TGTGCCAGCAGCCAAGTGGGGTCCCAACACACTGAAGCTTTCTTT. Combining the CDR3 with reference TRBV3-1 and TRBJ1-1 gives the whole variable domain DTAVSQTPKYLVTQMGNDKSIKCEQNLGHDTMYWYKQDSKKFLKIMFSYNNKELIINETVPNRFSPKSPDKAHLNLHINSLELGDSAVYFCASSQVGSQHTEAFFGQGTRLTVV.

This clonotype has at least ten counts. This rearrangement joins TRBV6-2 or TRBV6-3 to TRBJ1-2, with TRBD1 matching 7 bases. Trimming removed 5 bases from V and 3 bases from J; junction bases left unmatched: 12. CDR3 size: 16 residues. Germline values: CDR1 MNHEY, CDR2 SVGEGT. This CDR3 reads CASSEWGAGGYYGYTF. Written as DNA, the CDR3 is TGTGCCAGCAGTGAATGGGGGGCAGGGGGTTACTATGGCTACACCTTC.

Ten or more counts support this clonotype. The chain combines TRBV2 with TRBJ2-7; D unresolved. V lost 4 bases, J lost 2 bases, and 15 bases lay in between. Germline CDR1 reads SNHLY; CDR2 reads FYNNEI. The CDR3 runs 15 residues. The CDR3 is CASSGMRLRPYEQYF. The DNA for the CDR3 is TGTGCCAGCAGTGGTATGCGGCTAAGGCCCTACGAGCAGTACTTC. The variable domain in full, completed from reference TRBV2 and TRBJ2-7, reads EPEVTQTPSHQVTQMGQEVILRCVPISNHLYFYWYRQILGQKVEFLVSFYNNEISEKSEIFDDQFSVERPDGSNFTLKIRSTKLEDSAMYFCASSGMRLRPYEQYFGPGTRLTVT.